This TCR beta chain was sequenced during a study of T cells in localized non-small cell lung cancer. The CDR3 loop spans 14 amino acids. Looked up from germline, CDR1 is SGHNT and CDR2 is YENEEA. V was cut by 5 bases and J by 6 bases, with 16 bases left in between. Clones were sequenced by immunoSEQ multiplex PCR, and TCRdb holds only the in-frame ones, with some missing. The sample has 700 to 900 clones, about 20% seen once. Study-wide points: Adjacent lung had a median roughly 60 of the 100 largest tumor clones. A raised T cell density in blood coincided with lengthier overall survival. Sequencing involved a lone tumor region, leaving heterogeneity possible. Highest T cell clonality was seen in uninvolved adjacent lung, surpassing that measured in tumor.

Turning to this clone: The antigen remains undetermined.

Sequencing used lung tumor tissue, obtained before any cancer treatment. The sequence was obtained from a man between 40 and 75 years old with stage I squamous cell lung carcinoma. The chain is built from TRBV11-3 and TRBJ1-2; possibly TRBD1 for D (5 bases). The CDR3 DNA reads TGTGCCAGCAGCCGTAAGGGATCGGGACATGGCTACACCTTC. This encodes CASSRKGSGHGYTF.